This TCR beta chain originates from a study of blood T cells in healthy people across ages (dated by TCRdb to 2015 to 2017). A note on the overall study: In model experiments, roughly one uniquely barcoded TCR beta cDNA molecule per two T cells was captured by template switching. Using deep sequencing normalized with unique cDNA molecular identifiers, the study measured how TCR beta repertoire diversity changes with age. Donors were grouped into four age groups: young (average roughly 17 years), middle-aged (about 40), aged (62) and long-lived (approximately 82). To avoid experimental bias, donors of different ages were randomly spread across the sequencing lanes. The study analyzed two additional independent replicas of 1 million unique cDNA reads from the same blood draw for two donors, one aged 18 to 30 and one aged 80 or older.

Broader findings and caveats from the paper: As age increased, observed TCR beta diversity per million T cells dropped in a roughly linear way, and a significant reduction was already evident by age 40. Total diversity estimates from one million sequenced T cells were considered lower bounds and underestimates. Because donor CMV infection status was unknown, age-related changes in expanded clonotypes were potentially confounded. Compared with the aged group, the long-lived group had more naive CD4+ T cells, fewer expanded clones and increased TCR diversity, a pattern suggesting age selection. The percentage of naive T cells measured by flow cytometry correlated strongly with observed TCR beta diversity. Since profiling was done on bulk unsorted PBMCs, naive and antigen-experienced compartments could not be conclusively compared.

As regards this clonotype: Its recognized antigen is unknown. Germline and junction disagree at one end, which may indicate a read error.

Systemically healthy Caucasian individuals from Russia, some 36 in total and aged about 6 to 90 years, were included as donors. Ten milliliters of peripheral blood were drawn from each donor into EDTA-treated Vacutainer tubes. PBMCs were isolated by Ficoll-Paque density-gradient centrifugation, with at least 6 million obtained per sample. Total RNA was extracted from PBMCs with Trizol reagent, with at least 6 micrograms obtained per sample. For every donor, flow cytometry on a PBMC aliquot measured the percentage of naive CD45RAhigh/CD27high T cells. The library relied on 5' RACE. Sequencing instrument: Illumina HiSeq 2500. A second PCR of about 7 to 12 cycles was performed with a sample-barcoded 5' primer and a J-beta primer mix. A unique molecular identifier was introduced onto each TCR beta cDNA molecule by a template-switch 5' adaptor carrying 12 random nucleotides. Each sample yielded at least 2.5 million CDR3-containing paired-end reads. All of the RNA was converted into first-strand cDNA using the Mint cDNA synthesis kit, with a TRBC-specific oligonucleotide serving as the primer. Following uracil-DNA glycosylase treatment, a first 18-cycle PCR with universal primers M1SS and BC2_uni_R was performed on all cDNA. Per the authors' processing: Each sample was normalized by randomly selecting 1 million high-quality reads, each carrying a distinct molecular identifier. Reads with shared molecular identifiers were discarded instead of being binned into consensus sequences. MiTCR, set to a Q25 quality threshold and the strictest error-elimination algorithm, was used for CDR3 identification, clonotype clustering and error correction. Lower-bound total TCR beta diversity was estimated with a nonparametric unseen species model using Euler transformation. TCRdb trimmed public reads at Q25 via fastp, called clones via MiXCR and kept in-frame beta chains. Entries are consolidated by CDR3 protein sequence, retaining the most common genes and DNA. V and J calls and clone size were set by TCRdb, not the authors. The sample table contains roughly 2 million distinct CDR3 sequences; only one count was recorded for less than 50% of them. The top ten constitute over 2% of the sample.

From a lookup of the germline V gene, CDR1 and CDR2 are MNHEY and SVGEGT. From the cysteine up to the phenylalanine, the CDR3 has a length of 12 residues. Here the CDR3 DNA is all that survives: 36 bases in frame from base 1. Material for sequencing was blood. Here the chain combines TRBV6-2 or TRBV6-3 and TRBJ2-1; 7 bases in the junction line up with TRBD2. The sequence derives from a woman aged 40 to 50 in good health. At the DNA level, the sequence is TGTGCCAGCTTGGGGGGGAGGAATGGGCAGTTCTTC. Its amino acids are CASLGGRNGQFF.